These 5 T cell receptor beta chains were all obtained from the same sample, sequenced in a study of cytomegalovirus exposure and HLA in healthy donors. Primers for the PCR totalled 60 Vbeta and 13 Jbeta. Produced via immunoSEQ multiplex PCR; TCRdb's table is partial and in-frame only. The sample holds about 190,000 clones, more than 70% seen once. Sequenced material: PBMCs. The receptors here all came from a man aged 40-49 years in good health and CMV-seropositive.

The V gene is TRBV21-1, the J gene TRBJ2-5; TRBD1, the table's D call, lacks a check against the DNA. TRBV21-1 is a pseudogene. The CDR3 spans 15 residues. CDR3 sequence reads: CASSKQRAGEETQYF. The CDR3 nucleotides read TGTGCCAGCAGCAAACAAAGGGCAGGGGAAGAGACCCAGTACTTC.

The CDR3 DNA reads TGCGCCAGCAGCAACGGGAGGTCTAACGAGCAGTACTTC. This sequence encodes CASSNGRSNEQYF. This chain uses TRBV5-1 with TRBJ2-7; TRBD2 matches at 7 bases. Trimming cost V 4 bases and J 5 bases; bases outside gene matches: 6. Per germline, CDR1 SGHRS and CDR2 YFSETQ. This CDR3 has 13 amino acids.

The CDR3 loop reads CASSPTGYNEQFF. CDR3 in DNA: TGTGCCAGCAGCCCAACAGGGTACAATGAGCAGTTCTTC. The chain couples TRBV5-4 to TRBJ2-1; tentatively, D is TRBD1 (6 bases). Per the germline V gene, CDR1 is SGHNT and CDR2 is YYREEE (reference sequence). The CDR3 spans 13 residues. V was trimmed by 4 bases and J by 4 bases, leaving 9 bases between them. Looking up the rest from reference TRBV5-4 and TRBJ2-1 gives the full variable domain: ETGVTQSPTHLIKTRGQQVTLRCSSQSGHNTVSWYQQALGQGPQFIFQYYREEENGRGNFPPRFSGLQFPNYSSELNVNALELDDSALYLCASSPTGYNEQFFGPGTRLTVL.

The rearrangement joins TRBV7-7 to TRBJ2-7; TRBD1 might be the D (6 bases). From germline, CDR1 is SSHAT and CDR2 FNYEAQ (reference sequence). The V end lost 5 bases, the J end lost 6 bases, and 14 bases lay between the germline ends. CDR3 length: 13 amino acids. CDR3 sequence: CASSLKQGAEQYF. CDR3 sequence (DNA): TGTGCCAGCAGCCTTAAACAGGGAGCCGAGCAGTACTTC.

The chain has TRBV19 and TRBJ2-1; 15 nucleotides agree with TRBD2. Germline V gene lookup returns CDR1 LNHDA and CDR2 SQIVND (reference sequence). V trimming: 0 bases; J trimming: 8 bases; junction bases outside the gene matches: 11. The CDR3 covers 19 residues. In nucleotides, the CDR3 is TGTGCCAGTAGTATAGATCAACGGACTAGCGGGAGGGCCGGGCATGAGCAGTTCTTC. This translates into CASSIDQRTSGRAGHEQFF.